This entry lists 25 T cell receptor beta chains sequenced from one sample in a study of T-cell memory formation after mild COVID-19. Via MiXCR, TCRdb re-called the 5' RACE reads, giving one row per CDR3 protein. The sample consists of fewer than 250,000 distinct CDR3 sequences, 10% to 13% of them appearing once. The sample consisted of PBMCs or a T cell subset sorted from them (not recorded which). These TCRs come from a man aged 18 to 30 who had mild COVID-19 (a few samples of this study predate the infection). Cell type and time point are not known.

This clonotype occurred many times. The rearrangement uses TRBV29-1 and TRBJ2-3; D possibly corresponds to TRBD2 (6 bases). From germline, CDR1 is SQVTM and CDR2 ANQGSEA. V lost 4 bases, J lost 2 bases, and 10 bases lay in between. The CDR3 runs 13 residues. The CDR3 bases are TGCAGCGTTGCCCGGGACTCCACAGATACGCAGTATTTT. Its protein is CSVARDSTDTQYF.

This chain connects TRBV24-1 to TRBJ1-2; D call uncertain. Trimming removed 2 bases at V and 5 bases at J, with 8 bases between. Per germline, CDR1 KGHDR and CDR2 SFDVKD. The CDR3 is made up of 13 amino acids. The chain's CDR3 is CATSDSNVYGYTF. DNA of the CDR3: TGTGCCACCAGTGATTCGAATGTATATGGCTACACCTTC.

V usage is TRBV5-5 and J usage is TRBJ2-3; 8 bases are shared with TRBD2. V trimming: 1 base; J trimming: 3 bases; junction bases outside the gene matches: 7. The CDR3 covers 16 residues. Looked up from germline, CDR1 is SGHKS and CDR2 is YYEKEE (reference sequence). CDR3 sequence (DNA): TGTGCCAGCAGCTTGCCGCGGGGGGTTGGTACAGATACGCAGTATTTT. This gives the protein CASSLPRGVGTDTQYF.

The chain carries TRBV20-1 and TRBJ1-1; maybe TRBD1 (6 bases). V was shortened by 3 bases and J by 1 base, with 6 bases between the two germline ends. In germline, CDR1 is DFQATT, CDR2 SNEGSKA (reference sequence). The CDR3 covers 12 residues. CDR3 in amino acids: CSASRGNTEAFF. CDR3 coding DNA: TGCAGTGCTAGCAGGGGGAACACTGAAGCTTTCTTT.

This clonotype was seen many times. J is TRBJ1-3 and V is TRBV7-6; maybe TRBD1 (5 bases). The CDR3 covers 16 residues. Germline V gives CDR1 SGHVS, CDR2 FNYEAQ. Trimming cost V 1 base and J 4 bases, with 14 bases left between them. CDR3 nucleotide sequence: TGTGCCAGCAGCTTAGAAGGTCCGGGGACGGGAAACACCATATATTTT. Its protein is CASSLEGPGTGNTIYF.

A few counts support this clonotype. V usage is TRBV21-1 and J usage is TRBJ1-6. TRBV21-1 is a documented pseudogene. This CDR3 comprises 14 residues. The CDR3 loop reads CASSTRTRNSPLHF. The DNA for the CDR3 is TGTGCCAGCAGCACGCGGACTCGAAATTCACCCCTCCACTTT.

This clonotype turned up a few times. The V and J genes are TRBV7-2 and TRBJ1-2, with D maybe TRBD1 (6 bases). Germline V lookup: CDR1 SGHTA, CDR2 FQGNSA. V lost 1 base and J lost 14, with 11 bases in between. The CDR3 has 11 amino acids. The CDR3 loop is CASSLVGGRTF. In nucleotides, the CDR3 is TGTGCCAGCAGCTTAGTAGGGGGGCGGACCTTC.

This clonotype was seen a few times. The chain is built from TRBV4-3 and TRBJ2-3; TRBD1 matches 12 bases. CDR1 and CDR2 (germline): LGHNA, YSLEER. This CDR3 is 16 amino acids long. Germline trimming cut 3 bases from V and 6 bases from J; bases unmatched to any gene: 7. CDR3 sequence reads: CASSQGTGGVLDTQYF. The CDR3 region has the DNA TGCGCCAGCAGCCAGGGGACAGGGGGCGTCCTGGATACGCAGTATTTT.

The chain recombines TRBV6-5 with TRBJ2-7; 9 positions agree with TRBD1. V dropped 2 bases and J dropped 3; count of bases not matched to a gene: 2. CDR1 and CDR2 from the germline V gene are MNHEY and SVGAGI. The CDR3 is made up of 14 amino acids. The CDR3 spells CASSYGDRVYEQYF. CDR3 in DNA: TGTGCCAGCAGTTACGGGGACAGGGTCTACGAGCAGTACTTC.

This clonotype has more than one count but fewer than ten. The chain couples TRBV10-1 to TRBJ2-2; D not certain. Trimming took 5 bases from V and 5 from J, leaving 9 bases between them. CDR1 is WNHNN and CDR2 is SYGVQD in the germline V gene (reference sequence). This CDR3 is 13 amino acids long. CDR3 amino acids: CASSHRRTGELFF. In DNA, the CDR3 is TGCGCCAGCAGTCACCGTCGGACCGGGGAGCTGTTTTTT.

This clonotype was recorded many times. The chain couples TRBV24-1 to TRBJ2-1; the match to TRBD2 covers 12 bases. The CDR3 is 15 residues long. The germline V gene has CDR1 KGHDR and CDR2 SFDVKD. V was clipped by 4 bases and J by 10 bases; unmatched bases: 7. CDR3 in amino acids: CATSDPRTSGEEQFF. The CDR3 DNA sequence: TGTGCCACCAGTGACCCTCGGACTAGCGGGGAGGAGCAGTTCTTC.

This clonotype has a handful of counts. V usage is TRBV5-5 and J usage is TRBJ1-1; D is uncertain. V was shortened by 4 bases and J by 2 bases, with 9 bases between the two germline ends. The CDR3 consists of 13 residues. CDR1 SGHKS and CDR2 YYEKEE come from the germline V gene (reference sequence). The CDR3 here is CASSLITNTEAFF. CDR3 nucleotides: TGTGCCAGCAGCCTCATCACTAACACTGAAGCTTTCTTT.

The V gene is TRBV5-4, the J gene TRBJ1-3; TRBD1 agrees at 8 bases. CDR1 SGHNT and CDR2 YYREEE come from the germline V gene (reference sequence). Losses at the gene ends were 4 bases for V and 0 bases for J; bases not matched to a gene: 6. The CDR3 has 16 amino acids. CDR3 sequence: CASSPGQGYSGNTIYF. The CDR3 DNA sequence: TGTGCCAGCAGCCCCGGACAGGGTTACTCTGGAAACACCATATATTTT.

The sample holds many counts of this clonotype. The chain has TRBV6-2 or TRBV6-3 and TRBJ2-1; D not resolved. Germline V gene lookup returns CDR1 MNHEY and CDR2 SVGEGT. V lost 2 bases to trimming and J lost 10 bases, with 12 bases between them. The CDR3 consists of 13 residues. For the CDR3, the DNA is TGTGCCAGCAGTTACGAAAGTGGGCTGGAGCAGTTCTTC. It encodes CASSYESGLEQFF.

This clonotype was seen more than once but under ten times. CDR3 loop: CSVAFRRGSGYTF. CDR3 nucleotide sequence: TGCAGCGTTGCGTTCCGGCGCGGAAGTGGCTACACCTTC. This chain links TRBV29-1 with TRBJ1-2; no reliable D call. From germline, CDR1 is SQVTM and CDR2 ANQGSEA. Trimming pared 4 bases from V and 7 bases from J, leaving 16 bases between. This CDR3 is built from 13 residues.

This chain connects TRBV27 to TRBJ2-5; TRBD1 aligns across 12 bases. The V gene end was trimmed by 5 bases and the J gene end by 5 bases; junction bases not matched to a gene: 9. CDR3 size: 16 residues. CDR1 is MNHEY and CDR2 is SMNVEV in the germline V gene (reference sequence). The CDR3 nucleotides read TGTGCCAGCAGTAAAAACCGGGACAGGGGGCAGGAGACCCAGTACTTC. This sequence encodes CASSKNRDRGQETQYF.

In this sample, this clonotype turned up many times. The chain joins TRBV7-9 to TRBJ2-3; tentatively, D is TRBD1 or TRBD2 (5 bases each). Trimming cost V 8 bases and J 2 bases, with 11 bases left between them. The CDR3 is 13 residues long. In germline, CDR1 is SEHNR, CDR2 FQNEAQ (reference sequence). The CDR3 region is CASPGRITDTQYF. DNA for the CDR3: TGTGCCAGCCCGGGACGGATCACAGATACGCAGTATTTT.

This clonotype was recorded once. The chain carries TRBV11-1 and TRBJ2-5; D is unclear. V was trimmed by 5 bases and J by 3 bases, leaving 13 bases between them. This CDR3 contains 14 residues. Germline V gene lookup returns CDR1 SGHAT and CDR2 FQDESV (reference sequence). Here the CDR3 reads CASSPRWEKETQYF. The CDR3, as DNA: TGTGCCAGCAGCCCCCGTTGGGAAAAAGAGACCCAGTACTTC.

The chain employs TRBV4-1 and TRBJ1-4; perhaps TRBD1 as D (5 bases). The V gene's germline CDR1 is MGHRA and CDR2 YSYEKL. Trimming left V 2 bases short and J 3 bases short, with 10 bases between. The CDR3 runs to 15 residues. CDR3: CASSQFRGANEKLFF. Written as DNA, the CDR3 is TGCGCCAGCAGCCAATTTCGGGGGGCTAATGAAAAACTGTTTTTT.

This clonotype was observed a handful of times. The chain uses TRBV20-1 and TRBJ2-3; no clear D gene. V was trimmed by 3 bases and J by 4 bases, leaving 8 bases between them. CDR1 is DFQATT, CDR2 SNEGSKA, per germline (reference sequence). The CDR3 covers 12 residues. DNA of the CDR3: TGCAGTGCTAGTGAGATTGCAGATACGCAGTATTTT. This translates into CSASEIADTQYF.

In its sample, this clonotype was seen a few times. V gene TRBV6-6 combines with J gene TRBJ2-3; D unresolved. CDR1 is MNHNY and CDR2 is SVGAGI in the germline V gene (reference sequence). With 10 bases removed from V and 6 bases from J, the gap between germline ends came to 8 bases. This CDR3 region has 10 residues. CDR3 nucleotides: TGTGCCACTGGGATTGATACGCAGTATTTT. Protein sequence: CATGIDTQYF.

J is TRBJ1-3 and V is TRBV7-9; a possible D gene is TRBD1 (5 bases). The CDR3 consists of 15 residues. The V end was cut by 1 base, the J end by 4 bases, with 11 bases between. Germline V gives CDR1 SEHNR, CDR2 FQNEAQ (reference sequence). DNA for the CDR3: TGTGCCAGCAGCTTAGTGGTGGGGCCCGGAAACACCATATATTTT. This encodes CASSLVVGPGNTIYF.

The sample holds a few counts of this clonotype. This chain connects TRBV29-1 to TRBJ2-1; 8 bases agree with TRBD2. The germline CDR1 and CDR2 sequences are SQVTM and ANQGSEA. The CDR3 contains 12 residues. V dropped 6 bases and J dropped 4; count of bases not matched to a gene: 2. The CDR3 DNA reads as TGCAGCGTCGGGGGGGTATACAATGAGCAGTTCTTC. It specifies CSVGGVYNEQFF.

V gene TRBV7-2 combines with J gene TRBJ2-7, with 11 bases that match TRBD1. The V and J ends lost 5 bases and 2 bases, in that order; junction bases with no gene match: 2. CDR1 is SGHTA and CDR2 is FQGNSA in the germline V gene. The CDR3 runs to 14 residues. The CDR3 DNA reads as TGTGCCAGCAGCCGGGACAGGGGGGCCTACGAGCAGTACGTC. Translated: CASSRDRGAYEQYV.

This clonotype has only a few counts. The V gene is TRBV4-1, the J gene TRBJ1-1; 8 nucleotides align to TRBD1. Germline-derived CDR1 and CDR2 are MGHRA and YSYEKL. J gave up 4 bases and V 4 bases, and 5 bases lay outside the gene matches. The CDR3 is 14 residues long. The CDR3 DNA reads TGCGCCAGCAGCCCCAGGGGGCAGGTCACTGAAGCTTTCTTT. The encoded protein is CASSPRGQVTEAFF.